This TCR beta chain comes out of a study of T cell repertoires in cytomegalovirus infection. This clonotype was observed a few times. Its antigen is unknown. TCRdb called the reads again in MiXCR, with one record for every CDR3 protein. The sample yields around 47,000 distinct CDR3 sequences, around 20% seen once. Trimming took 1 base from V and 0 from J, leaving 10 bases between them. CDR1 and CDR2 from the germline V gene are SGHTA and FQGNSA. The CDR3 is 16 amino acids. Study-level findings and limits: Based on cumulative public TCR beta family frequency, carriers of CMV plus the relevant HLA were identified.

The chain uses TRBV7-2 and TRBJ1-3; D is undetermined. The clonotype originates from a human donor in good health (CMV status not recorded). Some clones in this sample may be carry-over from other donors' samples. Here the sequenced sample was CD8+ T cells from cultured PBMCs, taken from culture after CMV antigen stimulation. The CDR3 sequence is CASSLVRPSSGNTIYF. In DNA, the CDR3 is TGTGCCAGCAGCTTAGTCCGGCCCAGCTCTGGAAACACCATATATTTT. The full variable domain, in which reference TRBV7-2 and TRBJ1-3 provide the parts outside the CDR3, is GAGVSQSPSNKVTEKGKDVELRCDPISGHTALYWYRQSLGQGLEFLIYFQGNSAPDKSGLPSDRFSAERTGGSVSTLTIQRTQQEDSAVYLCASSLVRPSSGNTIYFGEGSWLTVV.